This entry concerns a single TCR beta chain. The record originates from a study of T cell changes during pregnancy in multiple sclerosis. Measured with immunoSEQ multiplex PCR; TCRdb has only the in-frame clones, and not every one. The sample yields about 40,000 clones, 92% seen once. The origin of this receptor is a female donor with multiple sclerosis, enrolled in a pregnancy study. The sequences come from CD8+ T cells from peripheral blood mononuclear cells, collected in the first trimester of pregnancy.

The CDR3 bases are TGTGCCAGCAGCTTGGTCGGTGGCGGGACGGTCAATGAGCAGTTCTTC. It encodes CASSLVGGGTVNEQFF. The J gene is TRBJ2-1, the V gene TRBV7-3; possible D gene TRBD2, 6 bases. There are 16 residues in the CDR3. Germline V gene data show CDR1 as SGHTA and CDR2 as FQGTGA. The V end lost 3 bases, the J end lost 6 bases, and 18 bases lay between the germline ends.